Following are 32 T cell receptor beta chains from one sample sequenced in a study of control samples from healthy donors and cancer patients. Sequenced by immunoSEQ multiplex PCR; TCRdb stores in-frame clones only, minus some. The table records about 100,000 clones, more than 85% of them present only once. The source material was blood. Every receptor here comes from a woman aged 50 to 65 in good health.

The V and J genes are TRBV27 and TRBJ1-1; D uncertain. Trimming removed 6 bases from V and 4 bases from J, with 12 bases in between. The CDR3 runs 13 residues. CDR1 MNHEY and CDR2 SMNVEV come from the germline V gene (reference sequence). CDR3 nucleotide sequence: TGTGCCAGCAGGGTCGTTTACGGCACTGAAGCTTTCTTT. Translating gives CASRVVYGTEAFF.

The J gene is TRBJ1-2, the V gene TRBV27; a possible D gene is TRBD1 (5 bases). The CDR3 loop spans 14 amino acids. CDR1 is MNHEY, CDR2 SMNVEV, per germline (reference sequence). Trimming stripped 4 bases from V and 6 bases from J, with 15 bases between. CDR3 sequence (DNA): TGTGCCAGCAGTTCGACACCTTGGGGGGATGGCTACACCTTC. Its translation is CASSSTPWGDGYTF.

The chain uses TRBV5-1 and TRBJ2-2, with D possibly TRBD1 on 6 matching bases. This CDR3 has 15 amino acids. Germline V gene lookup returns CDR1 SGHRS and CDR2 YFSETQ. Trimming cost V 0 bases and J 3 bases, with 9 bases left between them. The CDR3 spells CASSLGGHDTGELFF. In DNA form, the CDR3 reads TGCGCCAGCAGCTTGGGGGGACACGACACCGGGGAGCTGTTTTTT.

The rearrangement uses TRBV28 and TRBJ2-2; either TRBD1 or TRBD2 may fit D (6 bases each). Trimming left V 7 bases short and J 0 bases short, with 12 bases between. Looked up from germline, CDR1 is MDHEN and CDR2 is SYDVKM. This CDR3 spans 15 amino acids. CDR3 loop: CASIGGYANTGELFF. The CDR3 DNA reads as TGTGCCAGCATAGGGGGGTACGCGAACACCGGGGAGCTGTTTTTT.

The chain carries TRBV7-3 and TRBJ2-7, with TRBD2 matching over 8 bases. The junction had 6 bases not matched to a gene; V was cut back by 5 bases and J by 3 bases. This CDR3 comprises 14 residues. In germline, CDR1 is SGHTA, CDR2 FQGTGA. CDR3: CASSPGAGDYEQYF. The CDR3 DNA reads as TGTGCCAGCAGCCCAGGAGCGGGGGACTACGAGCAGTACTTC.

V and J are TRBV24-1 and TRBJ2-1; D gene ambiguous. The CDR3 length is 15 residues. Germline V gives CDR1 KGHDR, CDR2 SFDVKD. The V gene lost 2 bases and the J gene lost 0 bases, with 7 bases spanning the gap. CDR3 sequence (DNA): TGTGCCACCAGTGATTCCTCTAGCTCCTACAATGAGCAGTTCTTC. Amino acids: CATSDSSSSYNEQFF.

The V call is TRBV30, the J call TRBJ1-2; no firm D call. The CDR3 length is 12 residues. Trimming pared 3 bases from V and 6 bases from J, leaving 11 bases between. CDR1 is GTSNPN and CDR2 is SVGIG in the germline V gene (reference sequence). CDR3 sequence (DNA): TGTGCCTGGAGCGGGATAGGAGATGGCTACACCTTC. It codes for CAWSGIGDGYTF.

The chain uses TRBV28 and TRBJ2-1; no clear D. The length of the CDR3 is 12 residues. The ends were cut back, 7 bases at V and 12 bases at J, with 16 bases in the middle. The germline CDR1 and CDR2 sequences are MDHEN and SYDVKM. CDR3 region: CASNTSGKGQFF. CDR3 coding DNA: TGTGCCAGCAATACTTCGGGTAAAGGGCAGTTCTTC.

The chain is built from TRBV4-2 and TRBJ1-1, with D tentatively TRBD1 (5 bases). The V end was cut by 3 bases, the J end by 4 bases, with 15 bases between. CDR1 LGHNA and CDR2 YNFKEQ come from the germline V gene. The CDR3 consists of 15 residues. CDR3 sequence reads: CASSHPGSPLTEAFF. CDR3 DNA: TGTGCCAGCAGCCACCCAGGGTCCCCACTCACTGAAGCTTTCTTT.

The rearrangement joins TRBV19 to TRBJ2-1; 7 positions agree with TRBD1. The J segment lost 6 bases and the V segment lost 4 bases, leaving 9 bases of the junction unmatched. The germline V gene encodes CDR1 LNHDA and CDR2 SQIVND (reference sequence). The CDR3 loop spans 15 amino acids. Written as DNA, the CDR3 is TGTGCCAGTAGTACGAACCAGGGGGTTGGCAATGAGCAGTTCTTC. This gives the protein CASSTNQGVGNEQFF.

The chain couples TRBV20-1 to TRBJ2-2, with 7 bases fitting TRBD1. The germline gives CDR1 DFQATT, CDR2 SNEGSKA (reference sequence). The CDR3 loop spans 15 amino acids. V shed 3 bases and J 0 bases; nucleotides not matched to a gene: 4. CDR3 in amino acids: CSASPGQSNTGELFF. DNA of the CDR3: TGCAGTGCTAGTCCGGGACAGTCGAACACCGGGGAGCTGTTTTTT.

V usage is TRBV27 and J usage is TRBJ2-7; TRBD1 matches at 10 bases. This CDR3 region has 15 residues. Germline V gene sequence: CDR1 MNHEY, CDR2 SMNVEV (reference sequence). The V gene end was trimmed by 6 bases and the J gene end by 6 bases; junction bases not matched to a gene: 11. The DNA for the CDR3 is TGTGCCAGCAGGACAACAGGGACAGGGGCTGGCGAGCAGTACTTC. This translates into CASRTTGTGAGEQYF.

The chain joins TRBV13 to TRBJ2-7; D might be TRBD1 or TRBD2, each matching 5 bases. The length of the CDR3 is 14 residues. The V and J ends lost 4 bases and 2 bases respectively, with 12 bases between them. Germline V gene sequence: CDR1 PRHDT, CDR2 FYEKMQ (reference sequence). The CDR3 nucleotides are TGTGCCAGCAGCTGGGGCCCCGGGACCTACGAGCAGTACGTC. Translated: CASSWGPGTYEQYV.

The chain recombines TRBV5-1 with TRBJ2-5; 8 bases are shared with TRBD2. The germline gives CDR1 SGHRS, CDR2 YFSETQ. The CDR3 runs 14 residues. The trim removed 2 bases at V and 7 bases at J, leaving 7 bases unmatched. The CDR3 nucleotides read TGCGCCAGCAGCTTTAGCGGGGCGGAGGGGACCCAGTACTTC. This codes for CASSFSGAEGTQYF.

This chain connects TRBV6-2 or TRBV6-3 to TRBJ2-7; perhaps D is TRBD1 or TRBD2 (5 bases each). Germline V lookup: CDR1 MNHEY, CDR2 SVGEGT. V gave up 6 bases and J gave up 3 bases, with 27 bases separating them. This CDR3 spans 18 amino acids. CDR3 protein: CASSAGLDTTSFYYEQYV. CDR3 coding DNA: TGTGCCAGCAGCGCCGGACTGGACACTACATCGTTCTACTACGAGCAGTACGTC.

This chain links TRBV2 with TRBJ2-4; D possibly corresponds to TRBD1 (6 bases). The V end lost 6 bases, the J end lost 0 bases, and 12 bases lay between the germline ends. CDR3 length: 15 amino acids. CDR1 and CDR2 (germline): SNHLY, FYNNEI. The CDR3 region has the DNA TGTGCCAGCAGGGACAGCACTCTAGCCAAAAACATTCAGTACTTC. Its translation: CASRDSTLAKNIQYF.

The CDR3, as DNA: TGTGCCAGCAGCGCGAGGACTCCGGATGGGGGGATGGATACGCAGTATTTT. Translated: CASSARTPDGGMDTQYF. This sequence joins TRBV11-2 and TRBJ2-3; TRBD2 might be the D (6 bases). Trimming cost V 5 bases and J 6 bases, with 24 bases left between them. The CDR3 is made up of 17 amino acids. Germline-derived CDR1 and CDR2 are SGHAT and FQNNGV.

The V gene is TRBV6-5, the J gene TRBJ1-2; 7 positions agree with TRBD1. CDR3 size: 14 residues. The V segment lost 6 bases and the J segment 6 bases; nucleotides outside the gene matches: 10. CDR1 is MNHEY and CDR2 is SVGAGI in the germline V gene. The CDR3 spells CASRAGTQGNGYTF. Written as DNA, the CDR3 is TGTGCCAGCAGAGCCGGGACACAGGGGAATGGCTACACCTTC.

The chain combines TRBV6-6 with TRBJ1-4; no definite D call. V lost 2 bases and J 8 bases, leaving 12 bases between the germline ends. The germline gives CDR1 MNHNY, CDR2 SVGAGI (reference sequence). The CDR3 has 14 amino acids. The CDR3 nucleotides are TGTGCCAGCAGTTACGGGCAGTCTGGGGAAAAACTGTTTTTT. This sequence encodes CASSYGQSGEKLFF.

The CDR3 DNA reads as TGTGCCAGCAGCCTGCACGGACTAGCTTTGTACAATGAGCAGTTCTTC. Amino acids: CASSLHGLALYNEQFF. The chain couples TRBV5-6 to TRBJ2-1; TRBD2 aligns across 8 bases. The CDR3 spans 16 residues. The ends lost 4 bases at V and 4 bases at J; junction bases unmatched: 10. CDR1 SGHDT and CDR2 YYEEEE come from the germline V gene.

This rearrangement joins TRBV28 to TRBJ1-2; 9 nucleotides line up with TRBD1. The CDR3 spans 14 residues. Unmatched junction bases numbered 5, after V lost 6 bases and J lost 3 bases. In germline, CDR1 is MDHEN, CDR2 SYDVKM. In nucleotides, the CDR3 is TGTGCCAGCAGCTCGGGACAGGGACACTATGGCTACACCTTC. Protein: CASSSGQGHYGYTF.

The chain joins TRBV11-2 to TRBJ1-2; no reliable D call. Germline lookup yields CDR1 SGHAT and CDR2 FQNNGV. The ends were cut back, 5 bases at V and 3 bases at J, with 16 bases in the middle. The CDR3 sequence is 15 residues long. The CDR3 region is CASSPWPPSHYGYTF. In DNA, the CDR3 is TGTGCCAGCAGCCCCTGGCCACCGAGCCACTATGGCTACACCTTC.

A few counts support this clone. The chain couples TRBV6-5 to TRBJ1-1; no definite D call. This CDR3 is 14 amino acids long. V was trimmed by 7 bases and J by 1 base, leaving 13 bases between them. CDR1 and CDR2 (germline): MNHEY, SVGAGI. DNA for the CDR3: TGTGCCAGCACCCTACCGGAGGGGAACACTGAAGCTTTCTTT. It yields the protein CASTLPEGNTEAFF.

The chain links TRBV27 to TRBJ2-2; 7 nucleotides align to TRBD2. Germline CDR1 MNHEY, CDR2 SMNVEV (reference sequence). The CDR3 consists of 13 residues. With 4 bases clipped from V and 6 bases from J, the junction kept 2 bases outside the gene matches. The CDR3 nucleotides read TGTGCCAGCAGTTGGGGGGGAGCCGGGGAGCTGTTTTTT. It encodes CASSWGGAGELFF.

This chain connects TRBV4-1 to TRBJ1-4; D is perhaps TRBD1 (5 bases). Deletions cut 1 base from V and 4 bases from J, with 7 bases between. Germline V lookup: CDR1 MGHRA, CDR2 YSYEKL. The CDR3 is made up of 14 amino acids. In nucleotides, the CDR3 is TGCGCCAGCAGCCAAGGAGACAGTAATGAAAAACTGTTTTTT. This encodes CASSQGDSNEKLFF.

Details on this clone: A read error may produce the germline difference seen at one junction end. The V gene is TRBV27, the J gene TRBJ2-2; TRBD1 matches at 7 bases. Germline assignment: CDR1 MNHEY and CDR2 SMNVEV (reference sequence). This CDR3 is built from 13 residues. CDR3 DNA: TGTGCCAGCAGTTTAAAGGGGTCAGGGGGGCTGTTTTTT. The encoded protein is CASSLKGSGGLFF.

The chain is built from TRBV19 and TRBJ2-2; D is unresolved. This CDR3 spans 15 amino acids. V was pared by 6 bases and J by 7 bases, with 18 bases between. Germline V gives CDR1 LNHDA, CDR2 SQIVND (reference sequence). As DNA, the CDR3 is TGTGCCAGTAGGCAGGTTCCCCAAATTATCGGGGAGCTGTTTTTT. This gives the protein CASRQVPQIIGELFF.

The chain carries TRBV30 and TRBJ2-5; TRBD2 matches at 12 bases. Germline V lookup: CDR1 GTSNPN, CDR2 SVGIG (reference sequence). V lost 0 bases and J lost 4; bases outside the gene matches: 6. CDR3 length: 16 amino acids. CDR3 in DNA: TGTGCCTGGAGTGTAGGGACTAGCGGGTTCCGAGAGACCCAGTACTTC. As protein: CAWSVGTSGFRETQYF. Full variable domain (remainder filled in from reference TRBV30 and TRBJ2-5): SQTIHQWPATLVQPVGSPLSLECTVEGTSNPNLYWYRQAAGRGLQLLFYSVGIGQISSEVPQNLSASRPQDRQFILSSKKLLLSDSGFYLCAWSVGTSGFRETQYFGPGTRLLVL.

The rearrangement joins TRBV18 to TRBJ2-3, with D perhaps TRBD1 (6 bases). CDR3 length: 17 residues. Germline loops: CDR1 KGHSH, CDR2 LQKENI. V was shortened by 3 bases and J by 0 bases, with 16 bases between the two germline ends. As DNA, the CDR3 is TGTGCCAGCTCACCTCCCCTCAGGGGAATTAGCACAGATACGCAGTATTTT. Amino acid sequence: CASSPPLRGISTDTQYF.

The rearrangement links TRBV6-2 or TRBV6-3 to TRBJ1-6; D gene unclear. Germline-derived CDR1 and CDR2 are MNHEY and SVGEGT. V was pared by 3 bases and J by 7 bases, with 16 bases between. CDR3 length: 16 residues. The CDR3 protein is CASSYGRNSGNSPLHF. The CDR3 DNA sequence: TGTGCCAGCAGTTATGGAAGGAACTCGGGGAATTCACCCCTCCACTTT.

The V and J genes are TRBV6-6 and TRBJ1-4; D is undetermined. Germline V CDR1 and CDR2: MNHNY, SVGAGI (reference sequence). The V and J ends lost 7 bases and 5 bases respectively, with 20 bases between them. There are 16 residues in the CDR3. The CDR3 sequence is CASKERAWAKNEKLFF. In DNA form, the CDR3 reads TGTGCCAGCAAGGAAAGGGCATGGGCCAAGAATGAAAAACTGTTTTTT.

This clone was observed once. The chain links TRBV29-1 to TRBJ2-7; D uncertain. The V and J ends lost 3 bases and 2 bases respectively, with 8 bases between them. CDR3 size: 12 residues. Germline CDR1 SQVTM, CDR2 ANQGSEA. CDR3 sequence: CSVEFNPYEQYF. Written as DNA, the CDR3 is TGCAGCGTTGAGTTCAACCCCTACGAGCAGTACTTC.